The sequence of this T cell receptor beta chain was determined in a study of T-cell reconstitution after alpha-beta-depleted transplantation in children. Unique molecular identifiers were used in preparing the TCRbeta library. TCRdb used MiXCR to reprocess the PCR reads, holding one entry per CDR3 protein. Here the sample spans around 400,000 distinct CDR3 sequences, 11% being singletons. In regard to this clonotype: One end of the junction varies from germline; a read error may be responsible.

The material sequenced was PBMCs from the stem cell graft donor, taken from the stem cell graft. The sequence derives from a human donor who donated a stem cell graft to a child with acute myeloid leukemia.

CDR3: CAGSLGEGLTQYF. In DNA, the CDR3 is TGTGCCGGCAGCTTAGGAGAAGGCCTTACGCAGTACTTC. V and J are TRBV7-2 and TRBJ2-5; D gene ambiguous. The CDR3 runs 13 residues. Germline-derived CDR1 and CDR2 are SGHTA and FQGNSA.